Included here is one TCR beta chain sequence, with context. Its antigen is unidentified. Using RNA template, CDR3s of TCR alpha and beta were amplified with iRepertoire arm-PCR. TCRdb processed the multiplex PCR reads anew with MiXCR; each CDR3 protein has one entry. This sample has about 130,000 distinct CDR3 sequences, with about 25% found just once. The sample originates from a study of glioma-infiltrating T cells. Whole-study findings and limits: Above-expected tissue-blood divergence occurred in all gliomas, most in low-grade ones.

V gave up 4 bases and J gave up 4 bases, with 14 bases separating them. CDR1 is SEHNR and CDR2 is FQNEAQ in the germline V gene (reference sequence). This CDR3 spans 15 amino acids. The V call is TRBV7-9, the J call TRBJ2-1; TRBD1 or TRBD2 may be the D gene (5 bases each). The clonotype comes from a human donor with low-grade glioma or glioblastoma, undergoing nonglioma brain surgery, or in good health (not recorded which). The sequencing sample was made of glioma tissue, nonneoplastic brain tissue, or PBMCs (not recorded which). The CDR3 loop is CASSSEGSPYNEQFF. CDR3 DNA sequence: TGTGCCAGCAGCTCCGAGGGGTCCCCTTACAATGAGCAGTTCTTC. The whole variable domain, remainder taken from reference TRBV7-9 and TRBJ2-1, is DTGVSQNPRHKITKRGQNVTFRCDPISEHNRLYWYRQTLGQGPEFLTYFQNEAQLEKSRLLSDRFSAERPKGSFSTLEIQRTEQGDSAMYLCASSSEGSPYNEQFFGPGTRLTVL.